These 26 T cell receptor beta chains came from one sample sequenced in a study of cytomegalovirus exposure and HLA in healthy donors. In the PCR, 60 Vbeta and 13 Jbeta primers were used. Produced via immunoSEQ multiplex PCR; TCRdb's table is partial and in-frame only. The sample includes approximately 150,000 clones, roughly 80% of them seen just once. Sample: PBMCs. These receptors all come from a man aged 18 to 29 in good health and CMV-seronegative.

The CDR3 region is CASSPGTQNTGELFF. The CDR3 DNA follows: TGCGCCAGCAGCCCGGGTACACAGAACACCGGGGAGCTGTTTTTT. The J gene is TRBJ2-2, the V gene TRBV5-1; D unresolved. The CDR3 extends over 15 amino acids. From germline, CDR1 is SGHRS and CDR2 YFSETQ. V lost 4 bases, J lost 1 base, and 11 bases lay in between.

This chain uses TRBV5-1 with TRBJ2-5; D may be TRBD2 (5 bases). V dropped 0 bases and J dropped 1 base, with 13 bases sitting between them. Per the germline V gene, CDR1 is SGHRS and CDR2 is YFSETQ. The CDR3 has 16 amino acids. The CDR3 DNA reads TGCGCCAGCAGCTTGGCCGGGGTGACGTCCCAAGAGACCCAGTACTTC. Translating gives CASSLAGVTSQETQYF.

The chain combines TRBV9 with TRBJ1-6, with 7 bases fitting TRBD1. Germline V lookup: CDR1 SGDLS, CDR2 YYNGEE. This CDR3 contains 18 residues. The V and J ends lost 0 bases and 9 bases, in that order; junction bases with no gene match: 15. This CDR3 reads CASSVEGGPDRDGSPLHF. As DNA, the CDR3 is TGTGCCAGCAGCGTAGAAGGGGGGCCAGACAGGGATGGTTCACCCCTCCACTTT.

This chain uses TRBV25-1 with TRBJ1-2; D ambiguous. The V and J ends lost 5 bases and 2 bases respectively, with 9 bases between them. The CDR3 loop spans 13 amino acids. CDR1 and CDR2 from the germline V gene are MGHDK and SYGVNS. The CDR3 spells CASSSGLNYGYTF. CDR3 coding DNA: TGTGCCAGCAGTTCGGGGTTGAACTATGGCTACACCTTC.

J is TRBJ2-1 and V is TRBV6-1; TRBD2 agrees at 10 bases. V dropped 4 bases and J dropped 0; count of bases not matched to a gene: 6. The CDR3 extends over 17 amino acids. The germline V gene has CDR1 MNHNS and CDR2 SASEGT. This CDR3 is CASSGDSGGYSYNEQFF. The CDR3 bases are TGTGCCAGCAGTGGAGATAGCGGGGGGTACTCCTACAATGAGCAGTTCTTC.

This chain links TRBV9 with TRBJ2-2; 10 bases line up with TRBD1. The germline CDR1 and CDR2 sequences are SGDLS and YYNGEE. This CDR3 spans 17 amino acids. J lost 3 bases, V lost 3 bases, and 8 bases had no gene match. CDR3: CASSGHPGTGDTGELFF. The CDR3 coding sequence is TGTGCCAGCAGCGGACACCCAGGGACAGGGGACACCGGGGAGCTGTTTTTT.

The chain combines TRBV28 with TRBJ2-5; possible D gene TRBD1, 5 bases. With 0 bases removed from V and 9 bases from J, the gap between germline ends came to 20 bases. Looked up from germline, CDR1 is MDHEN and CDR2 is SYDVKM. This CDR3 contains 16 residues. The CDR3 loop is CASSLWGTVGLGAQYF. In nucleotides, the CDR3 is TGTGCCAGCAGTTTATGGGGAACGGTTGGCCTAGGGGCCCAGTACTTC.

The chain recombines TRBV18 with TRBJ1-1; D possibly corresponds to TRBD1 (5 bases). Deletions cut 3 bases from V and 1 base from J, with 12 bases between. The CDR3 loop spans 15 amino acids. Germline lookup yields CDR1 KGHSH and CDR2 LQKENI. CDR3 sequence (DNA): TGTGCCAGCTCACCGATGGGGCAGGGGAACACTGAAGCTTTCTTT. It encodes CASSPMGQGNTEAFF. The full variable domain, completed using reference TRBV18 and TRBJ1-1, is NAGVMQNPRHLVRRRGQEARLRCSPMKGHSHVYWYRQLPEEGLKFMVYLQKENIIDESGMPKERFSAEFPKEGPSILRIQQVVRGDSAAYFCASSPMGQGNTEAFFGQGTRLTVV.

The rearrangement joins TRBV18 to TRBJ2-2; D possibly corresponds to TRBD2 (5 bases). The germline V gene has CDR1 KGHSH and CDR2 LQKENI. V was shortened by 4 bases and J by 6 bases, with 15 bases between the two germline ends. There are 15 residues in the CDR3. The CDR3, as DNA: TGTGCCAGCTCACTCGCCCTACTAGGCGCCGGGGAGCTGTTTTTT. This sequence encodes CASSLALLGAGELFF. The full variable domain, in which reference TRBV18 and TRBJ2-2 provide the parts outside the CDR3, is NAGVMQNPRHLVRRRGQEARLRCSPMKGHSHVYWYRQLPEEGLKFMVYLQKENIIDESGMPKERFSAEFPKEGPSILRIQQVVRGDSAAYFCASSLALLGAGELFFGEGSRLTVL.

The rearrangement joins TRBV27 to TRBJ1-5; D remains unclear. Germline lookup yields CDR1 MNHEY and CDR2 SMNVEV (reference sequence). This CDR3 region has 13 residues. V shed 6 bases and J shed 9 bases, with 15 bases lying between them. The DNA for the CDR3 is TGTGCCAGCAGCCCCGCGTCCTGGTTGCCCCAGCATTTT. This encodes CASSPASWLPQHF.

This clone was counted between two and nine times. The rearrangement uses TRBV6-5 and TRBJ2-7; 11 bases match TRBD2. Germline-derived CDR1 and CDR2 are MNHEY and SVGAGI. This CDR3 is 15 amino acids long. The V segment lost 3 bases and the J segment 3 bases; nucleotides outside the gene matches: 4. CDR3 in amino acids: CASSYDTSGSYEQYF. CDR3 nucleotide sequence: TGTGCCAGCAGTTATGACACTAGCGGGAGCTACGAGCAGTACTTC.

The chain employs TRBV10-1 and TRBJ2-7; no definite D call. The CDR3 sequence is 12 residues long. The germline V and J ends were trimmed by 0 bases and 6 bases, with 6 bases remaining between them. CDR1 and CDR2 (germline): WNHNN, SYGVQD (reference sequence). The DNA of the CDR3 is TGCGCCAGCAGTGAGTCCGGCGGCGAGCAGTACTTC. It is translated as CASSESGGEQYF.

The DNA for the CDR3 is TGCAGCGTCAAATCCAACATTCAGTACTTC. Translated: CSVKSNIQYF. The chain joins TRBV29-1 to TRBJ2-4; no clear D. The germline V gene encodes CDR1 SQVTM and CDR2 ANQGSEA. The ends were cut back, 6 bases at V and 7 bases at J, with 7 bases in the middle. The CDR3 is made up of 10 amino acids.

This chain connects TRBV2 to TRBJ1-2; 8 bases match TRBD1. This CDR3 contains 17 residues. Per the germline V gene, CDR1 is SNHLY and CDR2 is FYNNEI. The V gene end was trimmed by 6 bases and the J gene end by 4 bases; junction bases not matched to a gene: 16. The DNA for the CDR3 is TGTGCCAGCAGGTGGGGGAGACAGGGGACAAGGGGCTATGGCTACACCTTC. It specifies CASRWGRQGTRGYGYTF. Drawing the rest from reference TRBV2 and TRBJ1-2, the complete variable domain is EPEVTQTPSHQVTQMGQEVILRCVPISNHLYFYWYRQILGQKVEFLVSFYNNEISEKSEIFDDQFSVERPDGSNFTLKIRSTKLEDSAMYFCASRWGRQGTRGYGYTFGSGTRLTVV.

This chain uses TRBV9 with TRBJ2-1; a weak D match, TRBD2 (7 bases). CDR3 length: 15 residues. Looked up from germline, CDR1 is SGDLS and CDR2 is YYNGEE. The ends were cut back, 6 bases at V and 3 bases at J, with 16 bases in the middle. The CDR3 region has the DNA TGTGCCAGCAATCTTGGGGGGGCCAACTACAATGAGCAGTTCTTC. Its protein product is CASNLGGANYNEQFF.

The rearrangement uses TRBV25-1 and TRBJ2-5; 9 bases match TRBD2. The CDR3 runs 14 residues. The germline V gene has CDR1 MGHDK and CDR2 SYGVNS. V was clipped by 3 bases and J by 5 bases; unmatched bases: 4. CDR3 residues: CASSEKREEETQYF. In DNA form, the CDR3 reads TGTGCCAGCAGTGAGAAGCGGGAGGAGGAGACCCAGTACTTC.

J is TRBJ2-7 and V is TRBV4-1; 10 bases fit TRBD1. Germline CDR1 and CDR2: MGHRA and YSYEKL. The CDR3 spans 15 residues. The trim removed 0 bases at V and 4 bases at J, leaving 3 bases unmatched. CDR3 nucleotides: TGCGCCAGCAGCCAAGATAAGGACAGGGGGTACGAGCAGTACTTC. Its protein product is CASSQDKDRGYEQYF.

The CDR3 coding sequence is TGTGCCAGCAGCGGGGGACAGGGGGGTGAAAAACTGTTTTTT. It translates to CASSGGQGGEKLFF. The chain has TRBV9 and TRBJ1-4, with 11 bases lining up with TRBD1. In germline, CDR1 is SGDLS, CDR2 YYNGEE. Unmatched junction bases numbered 2, after V lost 3 bases and J lost 7 bases. There are 14 residues in the CDR3. Full variable domain (remainder filled in from reference TRBV9 and TRBJ1-4): DSGVTQTPKHLITATGQRVTLRCSPRSGDLSVYWYQQSLDQGLQFLIQYYNGEERAKGNILERFSAQQFPDLHSELNLSSLELGDSALYFCASSGGQGGEKLFFGSGTQLSVL.

V and J are TRBV18 and TRBJ2-2; the match to TRBD1 covers 9 bases. The CDR3 runs to 16 residues. In germline, CDR1 is KGHSH, CDR2 LQKENI. The junction had 9 bases not matched to a gene; V was cut back by 3 bases and J by 7 bases. Here the CDR3 DNA reads TGTGCCAGCTCACCGCCTGGGACAGGGAGAAACGGGGAGCTGTTTTTT. It encodes CASSPPGTGRNGELFF.

The chain uses TRBV7-6 and TRBJ2-2; no firm D call. V dropped 0 bases and J dropped 0 bases, with 2 bases sitting between them. This CDR3 is 14 amino acids long. Germline CDR1 and CDR2: SGHVS and FNYEAQ. CDR3 amino acids: CASSLATNTGELFF. The CDR3 nucleotides are TGTGCCAGCAGCTTAGCCACGAACACCGGGGAGCTGTTTTTT.

V and J are TRBV7-3 and TRBJ1-1, with D possibly matching TRBD1 (5 bases). The ends were cut back, 5 bases at V and 4 bases at J, with 14 bases in the middle. In germline, CDR1 is SGHTA, CDR2 FQGTGA. The CDR3 consists of 14 residues. The CDR3 spells CASSPDRGGTEAFF. CDR3 bases: TGTGCCAGCAGCCCGGACCGGGGGGGCACTGAAGCTTTCTTT. The variable domain in full, with the rest retrieved from reference TRBV7-3 and TRBJ1-1, is GAGVSQTPSNKVTEKGKYVELRCDPISGHTALYWYRQSLGQGPEFLIYFQGTGAADDSGLPNDRFFAVRPEGSVSTLKIQRTERGDSAVYLCASSPDRGGTEAFFGQGTRLTVV.

This clone was observed a single time. The chain couples TRBV5-6 to TRBJ2-1; 7 bases are a match to TRBD1. CDR1 and CDR2 (germline): SGHDT, YYEEEE. The CDR3 loop spans 13 amino acids. The V gene end was trimmed by 2 bases and the J gene end by 8 bases; junction bases not matched to a gene: 4. The CDR3 spells CASSLDRADEQFF. CDR3 nucleotide sequence: TGTGCCAGCAGCTTAGACAGGGCCGATGAGCAGTTCTTC.

A note on this clone: One end of the junction does not line up with germline, which may come from a read error. The chain recombines TRBV7-9 with TRBJ1-3; D may be TRBD1 (5 bases). Germline CDR1 is SEHNR and CDR2 is FQNEAQ (reference sequence). This CDR3 region has 16 residues. The CDR3 reads CASSLATTGSGNTIYF. The CDR3 DNA follows: TGTGCCAGCAGCCTAGCAACTACAGGCTCTGGAAACACCATATATTTT. Variable domain in full (rest from reference TRBV7-9 and TRBJ1-3): DTGVSQNPRHKITKRGQNVTFRCDPISEHNRLYWYRQTLGQGPEFLTYFQNEAQLEKSRLLSDRFSAERPKGSFSTLEIQRTEQGDSAMYLCASSLATTGSGNTIYFGEGSWLTVV.

For the CDR3, the DNA is TGTGCCAGCAGCCAGGGGAACACTGAAGCTTTCTTT. It encodes CASSQGNTEAFF. The V gene is TRBV6-5, the J gene TRBJ1-1, with D possibly being TRBD1 (5 bases). Germline V gives CDR1 MNHEY, CDR2 SVGAGI. This CDR3 has 12 residues. The V end lost 6 bases, the J end lost 1 base, and 6 bases lay between the germline ends.

For this clone: Other DNA sequences in this specimen translate into the identical CDR3. The rearrangement links TRBV18 to TRBJ1-1, with D possibly TRBD1 on 5 matching bases. The V gene's germline CDR1 is KGHSH and CDR2 LQKENI. Trimming stripped 3 bases from V and 1 base from J, with 6 bases between. This CDR3 comprises 13 residues. The CDR3 DNA is TGTGCCAGCTCACCGACAGAGAACACTGAAGCTTTCTTT. Protein sequence: CASSPTENTEAFF.

This clone appeared a few times. The chain's CDR3 is CASSQTSGSSYEQYF. In DNA, the CDR3 is TGTGCCAGCAGCCAAACTAGCGGGAGCTCCTACGAGCAGTACTTC. This chain connects TRBV4-2 to TRBJ2-7, with 11 bases lining up with TRBD2. This CDR3 has 15 residues. Trimming cost V 2 bases and J 0 bases; bases outside gene matches: 0. Germline CDR1 and CDR2: LGHNA and YNFKEQ.